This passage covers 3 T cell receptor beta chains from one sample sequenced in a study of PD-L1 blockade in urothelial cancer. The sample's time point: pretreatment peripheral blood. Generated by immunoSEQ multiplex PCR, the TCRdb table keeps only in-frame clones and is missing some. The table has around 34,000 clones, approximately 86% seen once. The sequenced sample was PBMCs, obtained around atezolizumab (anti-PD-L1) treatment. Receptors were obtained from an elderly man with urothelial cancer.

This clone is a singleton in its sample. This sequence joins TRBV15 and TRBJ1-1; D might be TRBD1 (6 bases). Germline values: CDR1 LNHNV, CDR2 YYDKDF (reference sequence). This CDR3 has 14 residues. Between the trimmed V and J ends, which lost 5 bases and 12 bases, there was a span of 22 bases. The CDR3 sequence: CATSSRFSPQGSFF. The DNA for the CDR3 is TGTGCCACCAGCTCCCGATTCTCGCCACAGGGATCTTTCTTT.

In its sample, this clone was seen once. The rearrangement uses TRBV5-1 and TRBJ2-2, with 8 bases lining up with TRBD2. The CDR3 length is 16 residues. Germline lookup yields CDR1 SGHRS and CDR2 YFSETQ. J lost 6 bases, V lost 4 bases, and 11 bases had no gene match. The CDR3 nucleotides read TGCGCCAGCAGCCCGACGACTAGCGAAGTATCCGGGGAGCTGTTTTTT. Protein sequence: CASSPTTSEVSGELFF.

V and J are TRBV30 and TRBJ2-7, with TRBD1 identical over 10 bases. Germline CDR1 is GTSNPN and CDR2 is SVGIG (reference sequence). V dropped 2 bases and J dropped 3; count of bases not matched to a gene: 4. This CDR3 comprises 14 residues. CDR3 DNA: TGTGCCTGGAGTAAGGACAGGGGGTTCTACGAGCAGTACTTC. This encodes CAWSKDRGFYEQYF.